The rows below give T cell receptor beta chains drawn from one sample of a study of blood T cell repertoires in COVID-19. TCRdb's table, derived via immunoSEQ multiplex PCR, lists solely in-frame clones and lacks some. The data contain more than 150,000 clones, 85% to 90% of them seen just once; the ten biggest clones take up roughly 20%. Sequenced sample: peripheral blood. Source of these receptors: a man between 65 and 85 years old with active or convalescent COVID-19. Both conserved end residues are part of each CDR3. A D gene is named only where the DNA matches it firmly. Clone size is not always given. Where it is, it says once, few, many or a class for expanded clones.

DNA	CDR3	size	D	V	J
TGTGCCAGCAGCAACCGGGACAGGGTGGGCACTGAAGCTTTCTTT	CASSNRDRVGTEAFF	.	TRBD1	TRBV7-8	TRBJ1-1
TGTGCCAGCAGACAAGGGGGGGGATTGAGCAATCAGCCCCAGCATTTT	CASRQGGGLSNQPQHF	few	.	TRBV28	TRBJ1-5
TGTGCCAGCAGTGAAGCCGGGACAGGGGGGACTGAAGCTTTCTTT	CASSEAGTGGTEAFF	.	TRBD1	TRBV6-1	TRBJ1-1
TGTGCCAGCTCCCACAGGGGTGTGAGTGAAAAACTGTTTTTT	CASSHRGVSEKLFF	.	TRBD1	TRBV18	TRBJ1-4
TGTGCCACCGAGACCTATGGCGGGACGGAATACAATGAGCAGTTCTTC	CATETYGGTEYNEQFF	.	.	TRBV19	TRBJ2-1
TGTGCCAGTAGTCCCCTCCGGGAGGTTAATGAAAAACTGTTTTTT	CASSPLREVNEKLFF	.	.	TRBV19	TRBJ1-4
TGTGCCATTGTTGATACTACCCTTTCCTACGAGCAGTACTTC	CAIVDTTLSYEQYF	.	.	TRBV10-3	TRBJ2-7
TGTGCCAGCAGCTTAATGTCAGGGGCGAACACTGAAGCTTTCTTT	CASSLMSGANTEAFF	.	.	TRBV7-2	TRBJ1-1
TGTGCCAGTAGTATAGGAGGCAGCCCTAACTATGGCTACACCTTC	CASSIGGSPNYGYTF	.	.	TRBV19	TRBJ1-2
TGTGCCAGCAGCTTGGATAGTGGGACTAGCGGGAGCTCCTACGAGCAGTACTTC	CASSLDSGTSGSSYEQYF	.	TRBD2	TRBV5-8	TRBJ2-7
TGCGCCAGCAGGCAGGGGCTAGATTCACCCCTCCACTTT	CASRQGLDSPLHF	.	.	TRBV5-1	TRBJ1-6
TGTGCCAGCAGCCCCATAGGGGGTGGGGAAGGGACTGAAGCTTTCTTT	CASSPIGGGEGTEAFF	.	.	TRBV7-6	TRBJ1-1
TGTGCCAGCAGTTCGACTAGCGGGGGGGCCCGGGAGCAGTTCTTC	CASSSTSGGAREQFF	once	TRBD2	TRBV6-5	TRBJ2-1
TGTGCCAGCAGTTTATCGAGGGGGGGACAGGTACGCTACGAGCAGTACTTC	CASSLSRGGQVRYEQYF	.	.	TRBV27	TRBJ2-7
TGTGCCAGTACCCGACAGGGACAGGATGGCTACACCTTC	CASTRQGQDGYTF	few	TRBD1	TRBV19	TRBJ1-2
TGTGCCAGCAGTTACTCGGACAGACCAAACACTGAAGCTTTCTTT	CASSYSDRPNTEAFF	.	.	TRBV6-2/TRBV6-3	TRBJ1-1
TGTGCCAGCTATAAGCAGGGCAATCAGCCCCAGCATTTT	CASYKQGNQPQHF	.	.	TRBV6-6	TRBJ1-5
TGCGCCAGCAGGGTTGTGGCAGGGTTGAACACTGAAGTTTTCTTT	CASRVVAGLNTEVFF	once	.	TRBV5-1	TRBJ1-1
TGCGCCAGCAGCCAACAGGCGTCGGGCACTGAAGCTTTCTTT	CASSQQASGTEAFF	.	.	TRBV5-1	TRBJ1-1
TGTGCCAGCAGCTGTTGCAGGGGGGACCTAGACTATGGCTACACCTTC	CASSCCRGDLDYGYTF	.	TRBD1	TRBV7-7	TRBJ1-2
TGTGCCAGCAGTAGTTTGGCAGGGCAGCAGCCCCAGCATTTT	CASSSLAGQQPQHF	.	.	TRBV27	TRBJ1-5
TGCAGCGCCGGTGGTTTGGACGATAGCGGCTACGAGCAGTACTTC	CSAGGLDDSGYEQYF	.	.	TRBV29-1	TRBJ2-7
TGTGCCAGCAGTTACTCGGTGCGATCTAACTATGGCTACACCTTC	CASSYSVRSNYGYTF	.	.	TRBV6-5	TRBJ1-2
TGTGCCAGCAGTTACGGGACAGACAACACTGAAGCTTTCTTT	CASSYGTDNTEAFF	.	TRBD1	TRBV6-6	TRBJ1-1
TGTGCCAGCAGTTTACCTACAGGGATGCCAACTGAAGCTTTCTTT	CASSLPTGMPTEAFF	.	.	TRBV28	TRBJ1-1
TGTGCCACCTTCGGGGGGGAGGGCCAGCCCCAGCATTTT	CATFGGEGQPQHF	few	.	TRBV10-3	TRBJ1-5
TGTGCCAGCACGACAAAGAGGCAGGGGCAAGAGACCCAGTACTTC	CASTTKRQGQETQYF	few	.	TRBV18	TRBJ2-5
TGTGCCAGCAGCTCCGGGACAGGGCTCTACAATGAGCAGTTCTTC	CASSSGTGLYNEQFF	.	TRBD1	TRBV7-3	TRBJ2-1
TGCGCCAGCAGCCATGAGATGGGACAGGGGGCCATAGGAACTAATGAAAAACTGTTTTTT	CASSHEMGQGAIGTNEKLFF	.	TRBD1	TRBV4-3	TRBJ1-4